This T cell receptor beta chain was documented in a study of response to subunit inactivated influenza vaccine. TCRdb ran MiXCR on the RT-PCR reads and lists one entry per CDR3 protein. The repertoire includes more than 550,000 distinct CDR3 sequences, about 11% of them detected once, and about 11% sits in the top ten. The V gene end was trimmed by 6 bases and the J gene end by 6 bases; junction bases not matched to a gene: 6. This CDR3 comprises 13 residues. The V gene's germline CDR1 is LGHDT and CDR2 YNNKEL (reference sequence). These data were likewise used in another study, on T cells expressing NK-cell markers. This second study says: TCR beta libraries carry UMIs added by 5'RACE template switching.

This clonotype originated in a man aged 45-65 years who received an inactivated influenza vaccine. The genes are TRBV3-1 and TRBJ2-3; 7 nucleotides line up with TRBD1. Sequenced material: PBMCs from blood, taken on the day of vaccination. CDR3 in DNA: TGTGCCAGCAGACCGACAGGGTCGGATACGCAGTATTTT. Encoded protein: CASRPTGSDTQYF.